Listed below are T cell receptor beta chains from one sample, sequenced in a study of OX40 agonist ivuxolimab in advanced cancers. TCRdb keeps only in-frame clones here, not all; method: immunoSEQ multiplex PCR. The sample lists some 80,000 clones; roughly 80% were seen once. Source: CD4+ or CD8+ T cells sorted from blood, taken in a trial of the OX40 agonist ivuxolimab. These receptors were obtained from an adult with an advanced solid tumor such as melanoma, head and neck, liver or kidney cancer. The CDR3 runs from the conserved cysteine through the conserved F or W. Each record gives: V gene, D gene, J gene, clone size, CDR3 protein, CDR3 DNA. The D gene is left open where the match is weak. The size of a clone is reported for some rows only, either as once, few or many, or as a class for expanded clones.

V gene: TRBV5-1; D gene: TRBD1; J gene: TRBJ1-4; clone size: NA; CDR3 protein: CASSLDLGRGEKLFF; CDR3 DNA: TGCGCCAGCAGCTTGGACCTCGGCAGGGGGGAAAAACTGTTTTTT
V gene: TRBV6-5; D gene: NA; J gene: TRBJ2-1; clone size: NA; CDR3 protein: CASSYSMALSYNEQFF; CDR3 DNA: TGTGCCAGCAGTTACTCGATGGCCCTCTCCTACAATGAGCAGTTCTTC
V gene: TRBV5-4; D gene: NA; J gene: TRBJ1-5; clone size: NA; CDR3 protein: CASSLADSNQPQHF; CDR3 DNA: TGTGCCAGCAGCTTGGCGGATAGCAATCAGCCCCAGCATTTT
V gene: TRBV30; D gene: TRBD1; J gene: TRBJ1-6; clone size: few; CDR3 protein: CAWSGLLGQGRTPLHF; CDR3 DNA: TGTGCCTGGAGTGGTCTATTGGGACAGGGAAGGACACCCCTCCACTTT
V gene: TRBV25-1; D gene: NA; J gene: TRBJ2-7; clone size: once; CDR3 protein: CASSEWGSGATDEQYF; CDR3 DNA: TGTGCCAGCAGTGAATGGGGAAGCGGAGCGACGGACGAGCAGTACTTC
V gene: TRBV4-3; D gene: TRBD2; J gene: TRBJ2-7; clone size: NA; CDR3 protein: CASSQLGAGDGFEYEQYF; CDR3 DNA: TGCGCCAGCAGCCAACTCGGAGCGGGAGATGGATTTGAATACGAGCAGTACTTC
V gene: TRBV6-5; D gene: NA; J gene: TRBJ1-5; clone size: NA; CDR3 protein: CASSSGVEYQPQHF; CDR3 DNA: TGTGCCAGCAGTTCGGGAGTAGAGTATCAGCCCCAGCATTTT
V gene: TRBV7-8; D gene: TRBD1; J gene: TRBJ2-7; clone size: NA; CDR3 protein: CASSSPSTGGPYEQYF; CDR3 DNA: TGTGCCAGCAGCTCCCCGTCGACAGGGGGCCCCTACGAGCAGTACTTC
V gene: TRBV7-2; D gene: NA; J gene: TRBJ2-1; clone size: NA; CDR3 protein: CASSRGASLSSYNEQFF; CDR3 DNA: TGTGCCAGCAGCAGAGGAGCTAGCCTAAGCTCCTACAATGAGCAGTTCTTC
V gene: TRBV5-6; D gene: TRBD2; J gene: TRBJ2-7; clone size: NA; CDR3 protein: CASSSWGLAGVGEQYF; CDR3 DNA: TGTGCCAGCAGCTCTTGGGGACTAGCGGGAGTAGGGGAGCAGTACTTC
V gene: TRBV19; D gene: NA; J gene: TRBJ2-3; clone size: few; CDR3 protein: CASKTSGAGDTQYF; CDR3 DNA: TGTGCCAGTAAGACGTCAGGGGCTGGAGATACGCAGTATTTT
V gene: TRBV7-9; D gene: NA; J gene: TRBJ1-1; clone size: NA; CDR3 protein: CASRIGVNTEAFF; CDR3 DNA: TGTGCCAGCAGGATTGGGGTGAACACTGAAGCTTTCTTT
V gene: TRBV27; D gene: TRBD1; J gene: TRBJ1-2; clone size: NA; CDR3 protein: CASSTVGTGVSNYGYTF; CDR3 DNA: TGTGCCAGCAGCACGGTGGGGACAGGGGTTTCCAACTATGGCTACACCTTC
V gene: TRBV7-9; D gene: NA; J gene: TRBJ2-1; clone size: NA; CDR3 protein: CASSFRRGGNEQFF; CDR3 DNA: TGTGCCAGCAGCTTTCGGAGGGGAGGCAATGAGCAGTTCTTC
V gene: TRBV4-3; D gene: TRBD2; J gene: TRBJ2-1; clone size: NA; CDR3 protein: CASSQEVAGGSNEQFF; CDR3 DNA: TGCGCCAGCAGCCAAGAGGTAGCGGGAGGATCCAATGAGCAGTTCTTC
V gene: TRBV4-1; D gene: TRBD1; J gene: TRBJ1-1; clone size: NA; CDR3 protein: CASSPRPPGQGAMNTEAFF; CDR3 DNA: TGCGCCAGCAGCCCACGCCCTCCGGGACAGGGGGCGATGAACACTGAAGCTTTCTTT
V gene: TRBV14; D gene: NA; J gene: TRBJ2-3; clone size: NA; CDR3 protein: CASSLNPGTQYF; CDR3 DNA: TGTGCCAGCAGCCTAAATCCGGGTACGCAGTATTTT
V gene: TRBV29-1; D gene: NA; J gene: TRBJ1-2; clone size: NA; CDR3 protein: CSVKGDGYTF; CDR3 DNA: TGCAGCGTTAAGGGGGATGGCTACACCTTC
V gene: TRBV7-9; D gene: TRBD1; J gene: TRBJ2-1; clone size: NA; CDR3 protein: CASSSGTGGYNEQFF; CDR3 DNA: TGTGCCAGCAGCTCCGGGACAGGGGGCTACAATGAGCAGTTCTTC
V gene: TRBV7-2; D gene: NA; J gene: TRBJ2-3; clone size: few; CDR3 protein: CASSDTTDTQYF; CDR3 DNA: TGTGCCAGCAGCGACACCACAGATACGCAGTATTTT
V gene: TRBV9; D gene: NA; J gene: TRBJ1-1; clone size: NA; CDR3 protein: CASSVSQGTEAFF; CDR3 DNA: TGTGCCAGCAGCGTCTCGCAGGGCACTGAAGCTTTCTTT
V gene: TRBV5-1; D gene: NA; J gene: TRBJ1-1; clone size: NA; CDR3 protein: CASSLAGQPTEAFF; CDR3 DNA: TGCGCCAGCAGCTTGGCGGGGCAACCCACTGAAGCTTTCTTT
V gene: TRBV21-1; D gene: NA; J gene: TRBJ2-7; clone size: NA; CDR3 protein: CASSTKQGPLYEQYF; CDR3 DNA: TGTGCCAGCAGCACCAAACAGGGCCCCCTTTACGAGCAGTACTTC
V gene: TRBV25-1; D gene: NA; J gene: TRBJ2-5; clone size: NA; CDR3 protein: CASSEWGTGRETQYF; CDR3 DNA: TGTGCCAGCAGTGAATGGGGCACAGGGCGGGAGACCCAGTACTTC
V gene: TRBV2; D gene: NA; J gene: TRBJ1-1; clone size: NA; CDR3 protein: CASSGTQGRTEAFF; CDR3 DNA: TGTGCCAGCAGTGGGACGCAGGGGAGAACTGAAGCTTTCTTT
V gene: TRBV7-6; D gene: NA; J gene: TRBJ2-5; clone size: NA; CDR3 protein: CASSSPQETQYF; CDR3 DNA: TGTGCCAGCAGCTCCCCCCAAGAGACCCAGTACTTC
V gene: TRBV6-5; D gene: NA; J gene: TRBJ1-2; clone size: NA; CDR3 protein: CASRQDYGYTF; CDR3 DNA: TGTGCCAGCAGACAGGACTATGGCTACACCTTC
V gene: TRBV14; D gene: NA; J gene: TRBJ2-5; clone size: NA; CDR3 protein: CASSLGEEGETQYF; CDR3 DNA: TGTGCCAGCAGCCTGGGGGAGGAGGGAGAGACCCAGTACTTC
V gene: TRBV27; D gene: NA; J gene: TRBJ1-4; clone size: NA; CDR3 protein: CASSPWPLLINEKLFF; CDR3 DNA: TGTGCCAGCAGTCCCTGGCCCCTCCTTATTAATGAAAAACTGTTTTTT
V gene: TRBV18; D gene: NA; J gene: TRBJ2-1; clone size: NA; CDR3 protein: CASSPPPVGVVNEQFF; CDR3 DNA: TGTGCCAGCTCACCACCCCCAGTGGGAGTGGTAAATGAGCAGTTCTTC
V gene: TRBV7-8; D gene: NA; J gene: TRBJ2-1; clone size: NA; CDR3 protein: CASSRERSQANEQFF; CDR3 DNA: TGTGCCAGCAGTCGGGAGCGGAGCCAGGCCAATGAGCAGTTCTTC
V gene: TRBV27; D gene: NA; J gene: TRBJ2-3; clone size: NA; CDR3 protein: CASSSYVAARDTQYF; CDR3 DNA: TGTGCCAGCAGTTCTTATGTTGCAGCGAGGGATACGCAGTATTTT
V gene: TRBV27; D gene: TRBD1; J gene: TRBJ1-2; clone size: NA; CDR3 protein: CASSLIGTGGNYGYTF; CDR3 DNA: TGTGCCAGCAGTTTAATTGGGACAGGAGGAAACTATGGCTACACCTTC
V gene: TRBV9; D gene: TRBD1; J gene: TRBJ2-7; clone size: NA; CDR3 protein: CASSVGGTGSYEQYF; CDR3 DNA: TGTGCCAGCAGCGTAGGGGGGACAGGGAGCTACGAGCAGTACTTC
V gene: TRBV6-6; D gene: NA; J gene: TRBJ2-2; clone size: NA; CDR3 protein: CASRMGGHTGELFF; CDR3 DNA: TGTGCCAGCAGGATGGGGGGGCACACCGGGGAGCTGTTTTTT
V gene: TRBV4-2; D gene: TRBD2; J gene: TRBJ2-7; clone size: NA; CDR3 protein: CASSQDGGGTYEQYF; CDR3 DNA: TGTGCCAGCAGCCAAGATGGGGGGGGAACCTACGAGCAGTACTTC
V gene: TRBV6-5; D gene: NA; J gene: TRBJ2-7; clone size: NA; CDR3 protein: CASSYSKDRYEQYF; CDR3 DNA: TGTGCCAGCAGTTACTCGAAGGACCGCTACGAGCAGTACTTC
V gene: TRBV6-5; D gene: TRBD1; J gene: TRBJ2-1; clone size: NA; CDR3 protein: CASSSGTGYDNEQFF; CDR3 DNA: TGTGCCAGCAGCTCCGGGACAGGGTATGACAATGAGCAGTTCTTC